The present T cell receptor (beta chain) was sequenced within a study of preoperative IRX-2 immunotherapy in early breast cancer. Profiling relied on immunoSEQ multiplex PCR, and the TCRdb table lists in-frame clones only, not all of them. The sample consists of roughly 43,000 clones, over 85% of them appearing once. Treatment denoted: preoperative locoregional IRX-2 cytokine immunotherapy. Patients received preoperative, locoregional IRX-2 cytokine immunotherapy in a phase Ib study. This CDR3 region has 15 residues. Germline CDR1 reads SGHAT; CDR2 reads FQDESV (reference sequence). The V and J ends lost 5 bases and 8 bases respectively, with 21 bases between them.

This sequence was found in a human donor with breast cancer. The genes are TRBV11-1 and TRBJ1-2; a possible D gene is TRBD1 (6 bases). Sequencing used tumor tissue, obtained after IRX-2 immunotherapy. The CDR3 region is CASSDRIHESLGYTF. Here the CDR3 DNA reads TGTGCCAGCAGCGACAGGATTCACGAGAGCTTGGGCTACACCTTC. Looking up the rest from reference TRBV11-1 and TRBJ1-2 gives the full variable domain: EAEVAQSPRYKITEKSQAVAFWCDPISGHATLYWYRQILGQGPELLVQFQDESVVDDSQLPKDRFSAERLKGVDSTLKIQPAELGDSAMYLCASSDRIHESLGYTFGSGTRLTVV.